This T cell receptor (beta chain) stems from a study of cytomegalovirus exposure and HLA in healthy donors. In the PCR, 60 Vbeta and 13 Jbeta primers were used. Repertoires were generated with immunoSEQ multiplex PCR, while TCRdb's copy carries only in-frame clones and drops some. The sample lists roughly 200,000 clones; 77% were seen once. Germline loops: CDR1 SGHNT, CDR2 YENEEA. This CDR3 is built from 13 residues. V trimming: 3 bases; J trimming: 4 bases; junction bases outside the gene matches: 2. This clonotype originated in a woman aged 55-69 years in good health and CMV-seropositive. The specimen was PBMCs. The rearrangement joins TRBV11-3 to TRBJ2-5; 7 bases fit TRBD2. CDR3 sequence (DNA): TGTGCCAGCAGCTTTGGGGGGGGAGAGACCCAGTACTTC. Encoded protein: CASSFGGGETQYF.